This T cell receptor beta chain was sequenced in a study of OX40 agonist ivuxolimab in advanced cancers. Germline V gene lookup returns CDR1 MDHEN and CDR2 SYDVKM. This CDR3 has 16 residues. V lost 4 bases to trimming and J lost 5 bases, with 18 bases between them. Clones were sequenced by immunoSEQ multiplex PCR, and TCRdb holds only the in-frame ones, with some missing. The sample includes some 82,000 clones, roughly nine tenths of them seen just once. Source: CD4+ or CD8+ T cells sorted from blood, taken in a trial of the OX40 agonist ivuxolimab. This clonotype was sampled from an adult with an advanced solid tumor such as melanoma, head and neck, liver or kidney cancer. The chain carries TRBV28 and TRBJ2-1; D unclear. The CDR3 DNA is TGTGCCAGCAGTTATCGTCTCGGAGAGTTTAACAATGAGCAGTTCTTC. Protein: CASSYRLGEFNNEQFF.